The 21 T cell receptor beta chains below come from one sample, sequenced in a study of T-cell memory formation after mild COVID-19. TCRdb analysed the 5' RACE reads with MiXCR anew, one entry per CDR3 protein. The sample lists about half a million distinct CDR3 sequences; 15% to 20% were seen once. Sequenced sample: PBMCs or a T cell subset sorted from them (not recorded which). The receptors come from an adult woman who had mild COVID-19 (a few samples of this study predate the infection). Cell type and time point are not known.

This clonotype appeared a few times. The chain uses TRBV5-4 and TRBJ2-2; possible D gene TRBD2, 5 bases. Trimming shortened V by 4 bases and J by 4 bases, and 23 bases separated the two germline ends. Germline CDR1 SGHNT, CDR2 YYREEE (reference sequence). The length of the CDR3 is 18 residues. DNA for the CDR3: TGTGCCAGCAGCGCTAGAGTAGCGCCCCGCGTCGGCACCGGGGAGCTGTTTTTT. Translating it yields CASSARVAPRVGTGELFF. The variable domain in full, completed from reference TRBV5-4 and TRBJ2-2, reads ETGVTQSPTHLIKTRGQQVTLRCSSQSGHNTVSWYQQALGQGPQFIFQYYREEENGRGNFPPRFSGLQFPNYSSELNVNALELDDSALYLCASSARVAPRVGTGELFFGEGSRLTVL.

This clonotype was seen many times. The V and J genes are TRBV5-1 and TRBJ1-2, with D perhaps matching TRBD1 (5 bases). The germline V gene has CDR1 SGHRS and CDR2 YFSETQ. V was cut by 3 bases and J by 6 bases, with 12 bases left in between. This CDR3 comprises 13 residues. The DNA of the CDR3 is TGCGCCAGCAGCTGGGGGTCGGGTGATGGCTACACCTTC. Amino acid sequence: CASSWGSGDGYTF.

This clonotype appeared a few times. The chain employs TRBV24-1 and TRBJ1-2; TRBD1 matches at 9 bases. The junction had 10 bases not matched to a gene; V was cut back by 7 bases and J by 8 bases. The CDR3 has 14 residues. Germline CDR1 and CDR2: KGHDR and SFDVKD. The DNA of the CDR3 is TGTGCCACCAGGACTTCGGGACAGGGCGGCGGCTACACCTTC. This encodes CATRTSGQGGGYTF.

At least ten counts were recorded for this clonotype. A read error may account for a junction end that differs from germline. V is TRBV5-6 and J is TRBJ2-7; tentatively, D is TRBD1 or TRBD2 (5 bases each). This CDR3 is 12 amino acids long. Looked up from germline, CDR1 is SGHDT and CDR2 is YYEEEE. DNA for the CDR3: TGCGCCAGCAGCTTGGGGGCCTACGAGCAGTACTTC. Translated: CASSLGAYEQYF.

The sample holds many counts of this clonotype. V gene TRBV9 combines with J gene TRBJ2-3, with 7 bases matching TRBD2. The trim removed 2 bases at V and 5 bases at J, leaving 8 bases unmatched. The CDR3 extends over 15 amino acids. CDR1 and CDR2 (germline): SGDLS, YYNGEE. This chain's CDR3 is CASSVSTGGRDTQYF. The CDR3 DNA sequence: TGTGCCAGCAGCGTCTCGACGGGAGGACGAGATACGCAGTATTTT.

The CDR3 spells CASSLERERVNEQFF. The CDR3 region has the DNA TGCGCCAGCAGCTTGGAGCGGGAGAGGGTCAATGAGCAGTTCTTC. This chain uses TRBV5-1 with TRBJ2-1, with TRBD2 matching over 8 bases. The CDR3 is made up of 15 amino acids. Germline V gene sequence: CDR1 SGHRS, CDR2 YFSETQ. With V trimmed by 0 bases and J by 6 bases, 5 bases remained unmatched.

The J gene is TRBJ2-1, the V gene TRBV6-2 or TRBV6-3; 7 bases fit TRBD2. V trimming: 4 bases; J trimming: 4 bases; junction bases outside the gene matches: 7. Germline CDR1 reads MNHEY; CDR2 reads SVGEGT. The CDR3 spans 15 residues. CDR3 bases: TGTGCCAGCAGTTCCACGCGGGAGAATTACAATGAGCAGTTCTTC. Its translation is CASSSTRENYNEQFF.

V and J are TRBV5-6 and TRBJ2-3, with D uncertain. Trimming left V 4 bases short and J 3 bases short, with 12 bases between. Germline V gene sequence: CDR1 SGHDT, CDR2 YYEEEE. The CDR3 runs 14 residues. The CDR3 loop reads CASSDAVLTDTQYF. The CDR3 region has the DNA TGTGCCAGCAGCGACGCGGTGTTAACAGATACGCAGTATTTT. Looking up the rest from reference TRBV5-6 and TRBJ2-3 gives the full variable domain: DAGVTQSPTHLIKTRGQQVTLRCSPKSGHDTVSWYQQALGQGPQFIFQYYEEEERQRGNFPDRFSGHQFPNYSSELNVNALLLGDSALYLCASSDAVLTDTQYFGPGTRLTVL.

This clonotype came up a few times. This rearrangement joins TRBV27 to TRBJ1-5, with a tentative D call TRBD1 (6 bases). With 3 bases removed from V and 3 bases from J, the gap between germline ends came to 9 bases. The CDR3 runs to 14 residues. From germline, CDR1 is MNHEY and CDR2 SMNVEV (reference sequence). The CDR3 here is CASSFGQNNQPQHF. The CDR3 nucleotides are TGTGCCAGCAGTTTCGGACAGAACAATCAGCCCCAGCATTTT.

The rearrangement uses TRBV19 and TRBJ1-2; 9 nucleotides match TRBD1. The ends lost 1 base at V and 7 bases at J; junction bases unmatched: 10. Germline assignment: CDR1 LNHDA and CDR2 SQIVND (reference sequence). The CDR3 loop spans 16 amino acids. The CDR3 coding sequence is TGTGCCAGTAGTATAGTCGTGGGGACAGGGTTCCTTGGCTACACCTTC. It is translated as CASSIVVGTGFLGYTF.

Many counts were recorded for this clonotype. J is TRBJ2-5 and V is TRBV20-1, with D uncertain. CDR1 and CDR2 from the germline V gene are DFQATT and SNEGSKA (reference sequence). CDR3 length: 13 residues. V was trimmed by 3 bases and J by 1 base, leaving 9 bases between them. The CDR3 region is CSASFGSQETQYF. The CDR3 coding sequence is TGCAGTGCTAGCTTTGGCAGCCAAGAGACCCAGTACTTC.

V and J are TRBV7-9 and TRBJ2-5; D is undetermined. The V and J ends lost 1 base and 5 bases respectively, with 14 bases between them. The CDR3 runs to 15 residues. Germline lookup yields CDR1 SEHNR and CDR2 FQNEAQ (reference sequence). CDR3 sequence reads: CASSLEPGTRETQYF. The CDR3 DNA follows: TGTGCCAGCAGCTTAGAACCGGGTACCCGGGAGACCCAGTACTTC.

In DNA, the CDR3 is TGTGCCAGCAGTTTGGAGGGTAATCGAGGCTACACCTTC. Its protein is CASSLEGNRGYTF. This chain uses TRBV12-3 or TRBV12-4 with TRBJ1-2; D remains unclear. CDR3 size: 13 residues. Trimming removed 3 bases from V and 8 bases from J, with 13 bases in between.

This clonotype was observed a handful of times. V gene TRBV20-1 combines with J gene TRBJ2-2; 9 positions match TRBD2. Germline V gene sequence: CDR1 DFQATT, CDR2 SNEGSKA (reference sequence). This CDR3 contains 15 residues. With 2 bases clipped from V and 4 bases from J, the junction kept 5 bases outside the gene matches. CDR3: CSARPGGGVTGELFF. CDR3 bases: TGCAGTGCTAGACCCGGCGGGGGGGTCACCGGGGAGCTGTTTTTT.

Only a few counts were recorded for this clonotype. The chain recombines TRBV4-3 with TRBJ1-1; tentatively, D is TRBD1 (6 bases). Trimming took 0 bases from V and 1 from J, leaving 9 bases between them. The germline gives CDR1 LGHNA, CDR2 YSLEER. The CDR3 contains 15 residues. CDR3 sequence: CASSQEGHWNTEAFF. The DNA of the CDR3 is TGCGCCAGCAGCCAAGAGGGACACTGGAACACTGAAGCTTTCTTT.

This clonotype was recorded a few times. The CDR3 spells CSASQGRVTEAFF. The CDR3 DNA sequence: TGCAGTGCTAGCCAGGGGAGGGTCACTGAAGCTTTCTTT. The chain uses TRBV20-1 and TRBJ1-1, with a tentative D call TRBD1 (6 bases). Trimming took off 3 bases at V and 4 bases at J, with 12 bases between the two ends. Germline assignment: CDR1 DFQATT and CDR2 SNEGSKA (reference sequence). CDR3 length equals 13 residues.

This clonotype appeared once. J is TRBJ1-1 and V is TRBV25-1, with a possible D match to TRBD1 (6 bases). V lost 1 base, J lost 6 bases, and 12 bases lay in between. The CDR3 loop spans 14 amino acids. CDR1 MGHDK and CDR2 SYGVNS come from the germline V gene. CDR3 loop: CASSELGGNPEAFF. The CDR3 DNA reads TGTGCCAGCAGTGAATTGGGGGGCAATCCTGAAGCTTTCTTT.

The chain couples TRBV18 to TRBJ2-3; TRBD1 might be the D (6 bases). From germline, CDR1 is KGHSH and CDR2 LQKENI. Trimming took 5 bases from V and 1 from J, leaving 13 bases between them. The CDR3 is 15 residues long. This chain's CDR3 is CASSATGLGTDTQYF. The CDR3 DNA follows: TGTGCCAGCTCAGCGACAGGACTTGGCACAGATACGCAGTATTTT.

This clonotype turned up a few times. The chain links TRBV12-3 or TRBV12-4 to TRBJ2-3, with 10 bases that match TRBD2. The CDR3 has 16 amino acids. J gave up 3 bases and V 7 bases, and 10 bases lay outside the gene matches. Here the CDR3 reads CASTPLAGGFTDTQYF. CDR3 nucleotide sequence: TGTGCCAGCACCCCATTAGCGGGAGGTTTTACAGATACGCAGTATTTT.

Ten or more counts support this clonotype. The CDR3 sequence: CSARSGSGRTDTQYF. The CDR3 DNA sequence: TGCAGTGCTAGGTCGGGGAGCGGTCGCACAGATACGCAGTATTTT. V usage is TRBV20-1 and J usage is TRBJ2-3; a weak D match, TRBD2 (5 bases). Per germline, CDR1 DFQATT and CDR2 SNEGSKA (reference sequence). The ends were cut back, 3 bases at V and 1 base at J, with 14 bases in the middle. This CDR3 is 15 amino acids long.

V usage is TRBV12-3 or TRBV12-4 and J usage is TRBJ1-1; 11 bases fit TRBD1. The CDR3 runs 16 residues. With V trimmed by 6 bases and J by 5 bases, 11 bases remained unmatched. In nucleotides, the CDR3 is TGTGCCAGCAGACCGTCCTCGGGACAGGGGGAAACTGAAGCTTTCTTT. Translating it yields CASRPSSGQGETEAFF.